The entry that follows covers one T cell receptor beta chain sequence. TCRdb ran MiXCR on the 5' RACE reads and lists one entry per CDR3 protein. Of about 95,000 distinct CDR3 sequences detected, roughly 9.5% appear once; the ten largest clones hold 6.9%. The sample comes from a study of spatial heterogeneity in lung cancer. Study summary: Combinations of a unique TCR and a UMI were tallied in raw reads, and on average each appeared more than ten times.

The time point: sample taken at primary tumor resection. Unsorted whole RNA of tumor, nontumor lung or frozen PBMC was sequenced. Trimming left V 6 bases short and J 1 base short, with 12 bases between. The CDR3 runs 15 residues. This clonotype was obtained from a male donor with early-stage non-small cell lung cancer. The J gene is TRBJ2-2, the V gene TRBV12-3 or TRBV12-4; D perhaps matches TRBD1 (7 bases). The sample here was PBMCs, taken at surgery. The CDR3 spells CASRNRGLNTGELFF. The CDR3 nucleotides are TGTGCCAGCAGGAACAGGGGACTGAACACCGGGGAGCTGTTTTTT.